Sequencing of this T cell receptor (beta chain) was carried out in a study of radiation and T cells in renal cell carcinoma. With regard to this clone: Its antigen is as yet unknown.

The assay was immunoSEQ multiplex PCR, and TCRdb's table has in-frame clones only and misses some. The repertoire holds 130,000 to 150,000 clones, with roughly 90% as singletons. Sample time point: blood 4 weeks post-SBRT, at nephrectomy. As for treatment: 15 Gy SBRT to primary tumor, nephrectomy 4 weeks later. Nephrectomy followed 15 Gy stereotactic body radiation by 4 weeks. This renal cell carcinoma was of the clear cell type. The CDR3 has 15 residues. Per germline, CDR1 SGHNT and CDR2 YYREEE (reference sequence). V lost 0 bases and J lost 1, with 8 bases in between. Broader study findings: In blood, top tumor clones expanded by 2 weeks, shrinking by 4. Pretreatment tumor biopsies were lacking, so baseline clonotypes are unknown.

The V and J genes are TRBV5-4 and TRBJ1-5; D gene ambiguous. The sample in question was blood, obtained from a patient whose treatment included radiotherapy and nephrectomy. The sequence derives from a woman aged 45-59 years with renal cell carcinoma. CDR3 bases: TGTGCCAGCAGCTTGGATGGAGAAAGCAATCAGCCCCAGCATTTT. This translates into CASSLDGESNQPQHF.